Only a few counts were recorded for the clone carrying this T cell receptor (beta chain). The antigen remains undetermined. These data originate in a study of regulatory T cells in long-lasting Graves disease. Overall study results and limits: A greater number of public clonotypes (2,741) was shared by persistent patients than by new patients (approximately 910).

CDR3 regions were amplified by Arm-PCR using iRepertoire HTBI primers to build TCR beta libraries. MiXCR, run by TCRdb on the multiplex PCR reads, gives a single entry per CDR3 protein. The sample shows 680,000 or so distinct CDR3 sequences, 16% of them seen only once. Documented time point: newly diagnosed GD, antithyroid drugs for less than 3 months. Generation of the TCR library employed RNA extracted from PBMCs. CDR1 is DFQATT, CDR2 SNEGSKA, per germline (reference sequence). The CDR3 is made up of 13 amino acids. The V and J ends lost 1 base and 5 bases, in that order; junction bases with no gene match: 2. These records were also assigned to another study, of T cells in Graves' hyperthyroidism and ophthalmopathy. From that second work: During a first-round RT-PCR of the TCR CDR3, the HTBI primer set was used.

The chain carries TRBV20-1 and TRBJ2-1, with 7 bases identical to TRBD2. The sequenced sample was peripheral blood mononuclear cells (PBMCs), obtained at new diagnosis, from a patient treated with antithyroid drugs. The receptor was isolated from a woman aged 25 to 39 with Graves disease. The CDR3 coding sequence is TGCAGTGCTAGAGGACTAGCCAACAATGAGCAGTTCTTC. Translated: CSARGLANNEQFF.